This TCR beta chain was captured by sequencing in a study of T cells in Graves' hyperthyroidism and ophthalmopathy. Study information: Peripheral blood collection took place at initial diagnosis, before any treatment. Overall study findings and caveats: Before onset, by a median of approximately 6.8 months, the model predicted ophthalmopathy. Also found in blood were most expanded thyroid clonotypes above 0.001.

Individuals with ophthalmopathy presented a Clinical Activity Score of at least 3, a NOSPECS grade of at least 4 and a duration under 3 months. In its sample, this clonotype was seen a few times. The antigen is undetermined. Unmatched junction bases numbered 4, after V lost 2 bases and J lost 4 bases. CDR3 length: 14 amino acids. The germline gives CDR1 MNHNY, CDR2 SVGAGI (reference sequence). Template material for amplifying TCR beta CDR3 regions consisted of RNA transcripts. HTBI primers drove first-round RT-PCR of the TCR CDR3. TCRdb itself ran the multiplex PCR reads through MiXCR, one entry per CDR3 protein. This sample has 400,000 to 600,000 distinct CDR3 sequences, with 16% found just once.

This TCR came from a woman aged 30 to 39 with Graves' ophthalmopathy. V usage is TRBV6-6 and J usage is TRBJ1-2; TRBD1 matches 7 bases. Sequences were obtained from blood. As DNA, the CDR3 is TGTGCCAGCAGTTACCAGACAGGGCTCTATGGCTACACCTTC. It codes for CASSYQTGLYGYTF.